These 5 T cell receptor beta chains were sequenced from one sample in a study of Graves' ophthalmopathy and Graves' hyperthyroidism (dated by TCRdb to 2016 to 2018). Sequencer: Illumina HiSeq 2000. TCR beta CDR3 regions were amplified from RNA transcripts for repertoire sequencing. HTBI primers and the Qiagen OneStep RT-PCR kit were used in a first-round RT-PCR, which was followed by a second-round multiplex PCR, size selection and purification. TCRdb trimmed the raw reads at Q25, called clones with MiXCR and kept productive beta chains. Identical CDR3 protein sequences are pooled into one entry, listed with their most common genes and DNA. For this sample there are around 660,000 distinct CDR3 sequences; over 40% appear just once. Clones ranked in the top ten supply more than 2.5% of the sample. What was sequenced was peripheral blood. The receptors were sampled from an adult man with Graves' ophthalmopathy.

This clonotype came up many times. The chain links TRBV20-1 to TRBJ2-5, with a weak D call TRBD2 (6 bases). Germline CDR1 and CDR2: DFQATT and SNEGSKA (reference sequence). This CDR3 spans 12 amino acids. The CDR3 bases are TGCTCAACGCGGACTAACTTGGAGACCCAGTACTTC. It codes for CSTRTNLETQYF.

The V gene is TRBV20-1, the J gene TRBJ2-3, with 12 positions matching TRBD2. The CDR3 is 16 residues long. Germline trimming cut 4 bases from V and 5 bases from J; bases unmatched to any gene: 10. CDR1 is DFQATT and CDR2 is SNEGSKA in the germline V gene (reference sequence). CDR3 protein: CSATPLASGRGDTQYF. The CDR3 nucleotides read TGCAGTGCTACACCCCTGGCTAGCGGGAGGGGAGATACGCAGTATTTT.

The chain recombines TRBV7-2 with TRBJ1-5, with unresolved D. The CDR3 consists of 15 residues. The V and J ends lost 11 bases and 4 bases respectively, with 21 bases between them. CDR1 and CDR2 (germline): SGHTA, FQGNSA. This chain's CDR3 is CAWSQMTGRNQPQHF. The CDR3 DNA is TGTGCCTGGAGTCAAATGACGGGAAGGAATCAGCCCCAGCATTTT.

J is TRBJ1-4 and V is TRBV25-1; D is perhaps TRBD1 (5 bases). CDR1 MGHDK and CDR2 SYGVNS come from the germline V gene. There are 18 residues in the CDR3. Trimming stripped 1 base from V and 8 bases from J, with 23 bases between. CDR3 sequence (DNA): TGTGCCAGCAGTGAATCGGTGAAACAGGCGGAGGAGGGCGAAAAACTGTTTTTT. Translation gives CASSESVKQAEEGEKLFF.

The CDR3: CASSLGPTGDKGYTF. CDR3 DNA: TGCGCCAGCAGCTTGGGACCCACAGGGGATAAGGGCTACACCTTC. The genes are TRBV5-1 and TRBJ1-2; 7 bases line up with TRBD1. CDR1 is SGHRS, CDR2 YFSETQ, per germline. The CDR3 is 15 residues long. The J segment lost 8 bases and the V segment lost 0 bases, leaving 10 bases of the junction unmatched.